This T cell receptor beta chain derives from a study of long-term antiretroviral therapy in people with HIV. Survey-level immunoSEQ v3.0 assays were run. Per-sample sequencing targets were about 35,000-50,000 T-cell genomes. This table comes from immunoSEQ multiplex PCR, and its TCRdb copy is limited to in-frame clones, with some not included. Of 35,000 to 45,000 clones listed, around four fifths are singletons. With respect to this clone: Antigen unknown.

General study findings and limits: Transplant-donor-level diversity was not reached after ART, though diversity increased.

The CDR3 spans 13 residues. J lost 8 bases, V lost 10 bases, and 11 bases had no gene match. Looked up from germline, CDR1 is MNHNY and CDR2 is SVGAGI (reference sequence). Participants with HIV, all of them, were treated in the United States. The V call is TRBV6-6, the J call TRBJ1-2; 9 bases agree with TRBD1. The source is a man between 18 and 29 years old with HIV. The sequenced sample was unsorted PBMCs, obtained 1 year after starting antiretroviral therapy. The CDR3 region has the DNA TGTGCCACTGCCTACAGGGGGCGGGAAGGCTACACCTTC. Protein: CATAYRGREGYTF.